This TCR beta chain came from a study of Ad26.COV2.S vaccination and SARS-CoV-2 variants (dated by TCRdb to the early 2020s). Context from the whole study: Donors in the vaccine arm were drawn from COV1001, a multicentre, randomized, double-blind, placebo-controlled phase I-IIa trial testing Ad26.COV2.S in healthy adults. Trial participants were randomized into five groups of five, in which low-dose or high-dose Ad26.COV2.S was given once or twice, or placebo was given on both occasions. Investigators did not know the trial group allocation while performing experiments and assessing outcomes. Sequencing of the TCRbeta repertoire served to evaluate the specificity and breadth of SARS-CoV-2-reactive T cell receptors following Ad26.COV2.S vaccination. Ad26.COV2.S was administered intramuscularly at 5 x 10^10 or 1 x 10^11 viral particles, either as a single shot or as two shots given 56 days apart. A total of approximately 32 samples were included in the TCR-sequenced set, comprising roughly 19 Ad26.COV2.S vaccine recipients, 5 placebo recipients and 8 SARS-CoV-2 convalescent individuals.

A remark on this clone: The specificity of this receptor is unknown. Base qualities are not recorded, but no much larger clone differs from it by a single base.

The treatment or condition label on this specimen signifies: about 20 received Ad26.COV2.S at low or high dose, single or two shots; roughly 5 received placebo; per-sample allocation not given. For vaccine and placebo recipients, the sequenced repertoires came from samples collected on day 63 after the first injection. Cohort 1b enrolled fewer than 30 adults aged 18-55 years at a single site in Boston, USA, between 29 July and 7 August 2020. Ad26.COV2.S was a replication-incompetent adenovirus type 26 vector that expressed a prefusion-stabilized SARS-CoV-2 spike protein derived from the original Wuhan strain. Broader findings and caveats from the paper: It was noted by the authors that total T cell responses may have been underestimated by the TCR breadth and depth analyses. After vaccination, substantial breadth of spike-specific CD8+ and CD4+ T cell responses was reported. Non-spike TCR breadth was comparable between vaccine and placebo recipients, consistent with the vaccine containing only spike. Compared with placebo recipients, Ad26.COV2.S recipients showed higher spike-specific TCR breadth (P = 0.0014). The study was not powered for comparison of responses between vaccine doses or regimens.

CDR1 and CDR2, per the germline V gene, are SGHDN and FVKESK. The CDR3 contains 13 residues, cysteine and phenylalanine counted. Only CDR3 DNA remains: 39 bases, in frame from the first base. Relative to germline, V is 2 bases shorter and J is 10 bases shorter, with 9 bases between their ends. TCRbeta CDR3 regions were sequenced with the immunoSEQ Assay. After extraction, genomic DNA underwent amplification by bias-controlled multiplex PCR, followed by high-throughput sequencing. The study's own analysis went as follows. To quantify the absolute abundance of each unique TCRbeta CDR3 region, sequences were collapsed and filtered. Usable DNA was measured by amplifying reference genes present in all nucleated cells, and TCRbeta template counts were normalized to that usable DNA to estimate T cell fraction. Repertoire TCRs were annotated as SARS-CoV-2-specific by exact matching of V gene, CDR3 amino acid sequence and J gene to a known reactive TCR set. MIRA supplied the reference SARS-CoV-2 TCR set, which was filtered for enrichment in COVID-19-positive ImmuneCODE repertoires so that public or cross-reactive TCRs were removed. Drawing on the MIRA antigens, annotated TCRs were analysed further at the level of specific ORF or position within ORF. Breadth was defined as the number of annotated unique rearrangements divided by the total number of unique productive rearrangements, and depth was defined as the summed frequency of the annotated unique rearrangements. TCR breadth was compared between groups using two-sided Wilcoxon rank-sum tests. TCRdb took this table from immuneACCESS and kept in-frame rearrangements with V and J called. Such tables lack part of the clones; where checked against another copy, unresolved V genes explain under half of the gap, and the rest is unexplained. The DNA gave D and trimming, while V, J and clone size come from that table. Within this sample are 410,000 or so clones, with around 93% of them counted one time only. The ten largest clones take up approximately 1.7% of the sample.

This specimen consisted of peripheral blood, obtained in a trial of Ad26.COV2.S vaccine versus placebo. This TCR was recovered from a person aged 18-65 years who received the Ad26.COV2.S COVID-19 vaccine or a placebo. The chain uses TRBV14 and TRBJ1-6, with the D gene uncertain. The CDR3 reads as follows: CASSQSVSSPLHF. Here is the DNA: TGTGCCAGCAGCCAATCTGTCTCGTCACCCCTCCACTTT.